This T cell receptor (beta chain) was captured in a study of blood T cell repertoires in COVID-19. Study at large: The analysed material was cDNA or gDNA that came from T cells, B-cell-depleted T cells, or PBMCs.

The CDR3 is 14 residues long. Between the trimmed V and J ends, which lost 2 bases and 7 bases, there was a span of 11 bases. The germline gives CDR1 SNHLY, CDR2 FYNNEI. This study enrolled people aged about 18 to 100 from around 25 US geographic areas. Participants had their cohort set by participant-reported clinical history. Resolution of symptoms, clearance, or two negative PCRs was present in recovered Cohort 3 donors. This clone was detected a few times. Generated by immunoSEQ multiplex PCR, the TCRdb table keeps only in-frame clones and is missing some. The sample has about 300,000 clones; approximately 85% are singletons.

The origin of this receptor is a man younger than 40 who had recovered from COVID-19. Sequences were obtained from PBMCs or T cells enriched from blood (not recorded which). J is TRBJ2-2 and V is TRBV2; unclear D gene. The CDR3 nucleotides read TGTGCCAGCAGTGAATATTCTAGTTACGGGGAGCTGTTTTTT. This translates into CASSEYSSYGELFF.